This TCR beta chain emerged from a study of synovial regulatory T cells in juvenile arthritis. The study's findings and limits: iaTreg cells shared more CDR3 sequences with synovial Tregs than other blood Tregs did.

Repertoires were generated with immunoSEQ multiplex PCR, while TCRdb's copy carries only in-frame clones and drops some. This sample contains 8,000 to 10,000 clones. Details on this clone: The target antigen is unknown.

Germline lookup yields CDR1 SGHDN and CDR2 FVKESK. The CDR3 sequence is 15 residues long. DNA was not recorded. This sequence joins TRBV14 and TRBJ1-2; TCRdb selects TRBD1, and the lack of DNA leaves this call unchecked. This TCR came from a donor between 2 and 29 years old with juvenile idiopathic arthritis. What was sequenced was Treg cells from blood. Subset: remaining (HLA-DR-negative) circulating blood Treg cells. The CDR3 spells CASSQATGGYYGYTF. The full variable domain, with the rest looked up from reference TRBV14 and TRBJ1-2, is EAGVTQFPSHSVIEKGQTVTLRCDPISGHDNLYWYRRVMGKEIKFLLHFVKESKQDESGMPNNRFLAERTGGTYSTLKVQPAELEDSGVYFCASSQATGGYYGYTFGSGTRLTVV.